This T cell receptor (beta chain) was identified during a study of blood T cell repertoires in COVID-19. Study details: The United States, Italy and Spain were the sources of the acute and convalescent COVID-19 samples. From T cells, B-cell-depleted T cells, or PBMCs came the material, which was cDNA or gDNA.

The Seattle patients joined while their infection was active and were tracked longitudinally afterward. Authors' methods: Cell counts per sample came from amplifying reference gene primers. TCRdb's copy holds only in-frame clones and misses some; the assay was immunoSEQ multiplex PCR. That table supplies the V and J calls and clone size; D and trimming were determined from the DNA. The sample consists of 150,000 to 200,000 clones, roughly nine tenths of them appearing once. The CDR3 consists of 13 residues. V lost 3 bases to trimming and J lost 6 bases; unmatched junction nucleotides: 4. CDR1 and CDR2 (germline): SGHTA, FQGNSA.

The source material was peripheral blood. J is TRBJ1-2 and V is TRBV7-2, with 7 bases fitting TRBD1. This sequence was found in a woman aged 55-69 years with COVID-19, enrolled during active disease. For the CDR3, the DNA is TGTGCCAGCAGCTTCATAGGGGGCAATGGCTACACCTTC. This gives the protein CASSFIGGNGYTF.